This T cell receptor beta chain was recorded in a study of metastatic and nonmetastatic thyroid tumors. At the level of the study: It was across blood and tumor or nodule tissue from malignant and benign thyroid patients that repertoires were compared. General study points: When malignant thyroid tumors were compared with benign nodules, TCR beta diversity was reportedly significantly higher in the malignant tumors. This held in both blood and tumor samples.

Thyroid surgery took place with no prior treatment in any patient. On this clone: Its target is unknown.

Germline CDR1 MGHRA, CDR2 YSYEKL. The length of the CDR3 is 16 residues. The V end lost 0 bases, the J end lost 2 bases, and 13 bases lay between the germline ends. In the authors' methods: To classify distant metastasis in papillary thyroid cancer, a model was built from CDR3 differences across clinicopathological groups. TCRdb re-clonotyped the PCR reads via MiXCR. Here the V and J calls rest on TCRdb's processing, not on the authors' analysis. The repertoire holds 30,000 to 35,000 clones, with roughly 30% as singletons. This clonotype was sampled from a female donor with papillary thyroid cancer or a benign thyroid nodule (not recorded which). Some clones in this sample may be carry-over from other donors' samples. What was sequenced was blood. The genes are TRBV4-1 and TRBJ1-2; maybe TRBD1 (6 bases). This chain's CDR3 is CASSQDRYRVNYGYTF. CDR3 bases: TGCGCCAGCAGCCAAGATCGGTACAGGGTGAACTATGGCTACACCTTC.